These T cell receptor beta chains were read from a single sample in a study of shared clonotypes between healthy human individuals. This table comes from immunoSEQ multiplex PCR, and its TCRdb copy is limited to in-frame clones, with some not included. The sample lists over 400,000 clones, roughly 80% seen once, with roughly an eighth in the top ten. Input material: PBMCs. These receptors were obtained from a middle-aged woman in good health. Some clones in this sample may be carry-over from other donors' samples. Each CDR3 is given with its conserved first and last residue. D genes are given only for firm matches. Size is stated for part of the rows, as once, few or many counts, or as a class when the clone is expanded.

d_gene,v_gene,abundance,len,j_gene,CDR3aa,CDR3nt
-,TRBV2,-,14,TRBJ2-2,CASSGTSRTGELFF,TGTGCCAGCAGTGGAACAAGTAGAACCGGGGAGCTGTTTTTT
-,TRBV27,-,14,TRBJ2-2,CASSLSLNTGELFF,TGTGCCAGCAGTTTATCCCTGAACACCGGGGAGCTGTTTTTT
-,TRBV19,-,17,TRBJ1-2,CASSQNPGPGLNYGYTF,TGTGCCAGTAGTCAGAATCCCGGTCCGGGGTTAAACTATGGCTACACCTTC
-,TRBV5-1,-,15,TRBJ1-5,CASSLSGGSNQPQHF,TGCGCCAGCAGCTTGTCCGGGGGTAGTAATCAGCCCCAGCATTTT
TRBD1,TRBV7-8,-,16,TRBJ1-4,CASSYHRTGSNEKLFF,TGTGCCAGCAGCTATCATCGGACAGGGTCTAATGAAAAACTGTTTTTT
TRBD1,TRBV25-1,-,15,TRBJ2-2,CASTPGTGYPGELFF,TGTGCCAGCACTCCCGGGACAGGGTATCCCGGGGAGCTGTTTTTT
TRBD2,TRBV29-1,-,13,TRBJ2-1,CSVESSGYNEQFF,TGCAGCGTTGAGTCTAGCGGGTACAATGAGCAGTTCTTC
TRBD2,TRBV6-5,-,15,TRBJ2-5,CASSPRLAGPPVPYF,TGTGCCAGCAGCCCCCGACTAGCGGGACCTCCCGTTCCGTACTTC
-,TRBV10-3,-,15,TRBJ2-7,CAISEFSGATYEQYF,TGTGCCATCAGTGAATTTAGTGGGGCAACCTACGAGCAGTACTTC
TRBD2,TRBV7-9,-,15,TRBJ2-1,CASSLDSGNYNEQFF,TGTGCCAGCAGCTTAGACAGCGGGAATTACAATGAGCAGTTCTTC
-,TRBV5-1,-,13,TRBJ1-5,CASSPGGNQPQHF,TGCGCCAGCAGCCCTGGGGGCAATCAGCCCCAGCATTTT
TRBD1,TRBV27,-,16,TRBJ2-5,CAQWEGAQGAWETQYF,TGCGCTCAGTGGGAAGGGGCACAGGGGGCGTGGGAGACCCAGTACTTC
-,TRBV10-2,-,14,TRBJ2-2,CASSDLGDPGELFF,TGCGCCAGCAGTGACTTGGGGGATCCCGGGGAGCTGTTTTTT
TRBD1,TRBV18,many,15,TRBJ1-1,CASSPTGQGSTEAFF,TGTGCCAGCTCACCAACGGGACAGGGGAGCACTGAAGCTTTCTTT
TRBD2,TRBV7-2,-,16,TRBJ2-2,CASSLRGRGNTGELFF,TGTGCCAGCAGCTTACGAGGGAGGGGGAACACCGGGGAGCTGTTTTTT
-,TRBV5-6,few,14,TRBJ2-5,CASSLEGRVETQYF,TGTGCCAGCAGCTTGGAGGGCAGGGTCGAGACCCAGTACTTC
-,TRBV28,many,13,TRBJ2-3,CAITGWGTDTQYF,TGTGCCATCACAGGGTGGGGCACAGATACGCAGTATTTT
-,TRBV10-1,-,13,TRBJ2-3,CASSEPATDTQYF,TGCGCCAGCAGTGAGCCCGCCACAGATACGCAGTATTTT
TRBD2,TRBV30,-,15,TRBJ2-2,CAWSSGRASVGELFF,TGTGCATGGAGTAGCGGGAGGGCATCAGTCGGGGAGCTGTTTTTT
-,TRBV14,-,14,TRBJ2-1,CASSPRVGAVEQFF,TGTGCCAGCAGCCCCCGAGTTGGGGCCGTGGAGCAGTTCTTC
-,TRBV5-1,-,18,TRBJ2-2,CASSLAVPSGTGTGELFF,TGCGCCAGCAGCTTGGCGGTTCCCTCCGGGACTGGAACCGGGGAGCTGTTTTTT
-,TRBV29-1,-,12,TRBJ2-5,CSVVFVQETQYF,TGCAGCGTTGTTTTTGTCCAAGAGACCCAGTACTTC
-,TRBV10-3,-,12,TRBJ2-3,CAGGRFADTQYF,TGTGCCGGGGGGAGGTTTGCAGATACGCAGTATTTT
TRBD1,TRBV28,-,14,TRBJ1-2,CASIPGGRVYGYTF,TGTGCCAGTATCCCAGGGGGAAGGGTCTATGGCTACACCTTC
TRBD2,TRBV6-5,-,14,TRBJ2-7,CASTAGTRATEQYF,TGTGCCAGCACCGCCGGGACTAGGGCTACGGAGCAGTACTTC
-,TRBV28,few,16,TRBJ2-5,CASRRGGGLGRETQYF,TGTGCCAGCAGAAGGGGGGGCGGACTGGGGCGAGAGACCCAGTACTTC
-,TRBV4-3,-,13,TRBJ2-1,CASSRAFYNEQFF,TGCGCCAGCAGCCGAGCTTTCTACAATGAGCAGTTCTTC
TRBD2,TRBV2,-,14,TRBJ2-1,CASRLLAGVDEQFF,TGTGCCAGCAGGTTACTAGCGGGAGTGGATGAGCAGTTCTTC
TRBD1,TRBV18,-,16,TRBJ1-5,CASSPRQGYSNQPQHF,TGTGCCAGCTCACCTCGACAGGGCTATAGCAATCAGCCCCAGCATTTT
-,TRBV6-6,-,13,TRBJ2-7,CASSSDRAYEQYF,TGTGCCAGCAGTTCTGACAGAGCCTACGAGCAGTACTTC
TRBD2,TRBV28,-,15,TRBJ2-7,CASSYGLARPYEQYF,TGTGCCAGCAGTTATGGACTAGCGAGGCCCTACGAGCAGTACTTC
TRBD1,TRBV11-2,many,16,TRBJ2-7,CASSLFGQVTSYEQYF,TGTGCCAGCAGCTTATTCGGACAGGTTACCTCCTACGAGCAGTACTTC
-,TRBV19,-,12,TRBJ1-2,CASGVGGYGYTF,TGTGCCAGCGGTGTAGGGGGCTATGGCTACACCTTC
TRBD2,TRBV7-9,-,16,TRBJ2-5,CASSLPLAGGGETQYF,TGTGCCAGCAGCCTACCACTAGCGGGAGGGGGAGAGACCCAGTACTTC
-,TRBV7-9,-,12,TRBJ1-3,CASSLTGNTIYF,TGTGCCAGCAGCTTAACCGGAAACACCATATATTTT
-,TRBV11-2,-,13,TRBJ2-1,CASSLQDVNEQFF,TGTGCCAGCAGCCTCCAGGACGTCAATGAGCAGTTCTTC
TRBD1,TRBV10-3,-,15,TRBJ2-2,CAISEADRDTGELFF,TGTGCCATCAGTGAGGCCGACAGGGACACCGGGGAGCTGTTTTTT
-,TRBV5-1,-,15,TRBJ2-7,CASSLSGSDLYEQYF,TGCGCCAGCAGCTTGTCGGGGTCAGACCTCTACGAGCAGTACTTC
-,TRBV7-9,-,15,TRBJ2-5,CASNPAQGPQETQYF,TGTGCCAGCAACCCTGCTCAGGGGCCCCAAGAGACCCAGTACTTC
-,TRBV6-1,-,15,TRBJ1-4,CASSVSQATNEKLFF,TGTGCCAGCAGTGTATCACAAGCAACTAATGAAAAACTGTTTTTT
-,TRBV5-1,-,15,TRBJ1-3,CASMMTVGSGNTIYF,TGCGCCAGCATGATGACCGTCGGATCTGGAAACACCATATATTTT
-,TRBV5-1,-,16,TRBJ2-4,CASSREPSLAKNIQYF,TGCGCCAGCAGCCGGGAGCCCAGTCTAGCCAAAAACATTCAGTACTTC